The clone carrying this T cell receptor (beta chain) was detected many times. The antigen is undetermined. The data originate from a study of neurological immune-mediated disorders. General study results and limits: HTLV-1-associated myelopathy had the most TCR clonal expansion, while multiple sclerosis had the least, a level that fell below healthy controls.

The sample's time point: technical triplicate 1. There were approximately 1 million CD4+ or CD8+ T cells used in the sorted libraries. Germline V gene data show CDR1 as SGHRS and CDR2 as YFSETQ. CDR3 length: 15 residues. Between the trimmed V and J ends, which lost 0 bases and 7 bases, there was a span of 13 bases. The authors made cDNA by 5'RACE with 10-nucleotide random UMIs. Every sequencing run drew on 15-18 subjects and yielded over 170 million TCR-beta sequences. TCRdb used MiXCR to reprocess the 5' RACE reads, holding one entry per CDR3 protein. The repertoire has more than 20,000 distinct CDR3 sequences, 13% of them found once; the top ten carry less than 6%.

Sequencing was carried out using CD4+ T cells from blood. The clonotype originates from a female donor with HTLV-1-associated myelopathy (HAM/TSP). V usage is TRBV5-1 and J usage is TRBJ2-2; TRBD1 is a possible D gene (5 bases). The CDR3 DNA reads TGCGCCAGCAGCTTGGAGGGGCCCCCAGGCGGGGAGCTGTTTTTT. Translated: CASSLEGPPGGELFF.